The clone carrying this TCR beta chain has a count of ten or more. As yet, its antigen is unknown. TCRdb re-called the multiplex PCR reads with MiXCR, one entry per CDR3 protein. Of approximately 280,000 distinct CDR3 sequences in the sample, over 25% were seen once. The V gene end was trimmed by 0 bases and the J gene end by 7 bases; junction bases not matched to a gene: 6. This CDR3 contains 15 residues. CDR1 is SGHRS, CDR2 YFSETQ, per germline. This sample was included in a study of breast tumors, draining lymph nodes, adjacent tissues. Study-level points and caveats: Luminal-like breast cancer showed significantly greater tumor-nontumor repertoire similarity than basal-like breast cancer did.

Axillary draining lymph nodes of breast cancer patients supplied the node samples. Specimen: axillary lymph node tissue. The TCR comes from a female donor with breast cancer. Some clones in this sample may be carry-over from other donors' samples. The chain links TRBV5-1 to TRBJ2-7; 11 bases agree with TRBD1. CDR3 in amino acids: CASSLEGTGGGEQYF. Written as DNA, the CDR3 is TGCGCCAGCAGCTTGGAGGGGACAGGGGGGGGGGAGCAGTACTTC.